The clone carrying this T cell receptor beta chain was counted ten times or more. One entry per CDR3 protein results from TCRdb running MiXCR on the RACE reads. Among tens of thousands of distinct CDR3 sequences listed, roughly 11% were seen once. The sample is drawn from a study of human T cells and chemical hapten exposure. Across the study: For sensitization, 2% DPC was applied to a 2 cm by 2 cm patch of upper inner arm skin. Variation in per-sample TCR yields came mainly from small pooled library volume differences.

Time point of the sample: patch test 3, about 24 weeks after DPC sensitization. The treatment denotes: therapeutic diphenylcyclopropenone sensitization with weekly scalp DPC. This CDR3 comprises 15 residues. V trimming: 5 bases; J trimming: 2 bases; junction bases outside the gene matches: 5. Germline V gene lookup returns CDR1 SEHNR and CDR2 FQNEAQ (reference sequence). The chain carries TRBV7-9 and TRBJ2-3, with 9 positions matching TRBD2. The sequence was collected from a woman in her twenties or thirties with alopecia areata. Some clones in this sample may be carry-over from other donors' samples. The sequencing used whole blood, collected in connection with sensitization to the hapten diphenylcyclopropenone (DPC). CDR3 residues: CASSILAGFTDTQYF. CDR3 DNA sequence: TGTGCCAGCAGCATACTAGCGGGTTTCACAGATACGCAGTATTTT.